A selection of T cell receptor beta chains follows, all from one sample in a study of blood T cell repertoires in COVID-19. Sequencing was performed with immunoSEQ multiplex PCR; in TCRdb, only in-frame clones are kept and a portion is missing. The sample consists of approximately 78,000 clones, approximately 82% of them appearing once. Source material: peripheral blood. Receptors were obtained from a woman older than 75 with acute or convalescent COVID-19. Both conserved end residues are part of each CDR3. A D gene is named only where the DNA matches it firmly. Size values are once, few and many counts, or a class for expanded clones, and some rows have none.

v_gene: TRBV5-4
j_gene: TRBJ1-1
abundance: few
len: 14
d_gene: .
CDR3nt: TGTGCCAGCAGCTTTGGTAAGGGGCGCACTGAAGCTTTCTTT
CDR3aa: CASSFGKGRTEAFF

v_gene: TRBV30
j_gene: TRBJ2-7
abundance: .
len: 13
d_gene: .
CDR3nt: TGTGCCTGGAGTGTACTAGGATGGGGCGAGCAGTACTTC
CDR3aa: CAWSVLGWGEQYF

v_gene: TRBV7-8
j_gene: TRBJ2-3
abundance: .
len: 15
d_gene: .
CDR3nt: TGTGCCAGCAGCCTCACAGGGAGCATTACAGATACGCAGTATTTT
CDR3aa: CASSLTGSITDTQYF

v_gene: TRBV5-1
j_gene: TRBJ2-7
abundance: .
len: 16
d_gene: TRBD1
CDR3nt: TGCGCCAGCAGATCACGGACAGGGCAGATTCGGAGGGAGCAGTACTTC
CDR3aa: CASRSRTGQIRREQYF

v_gene: TRBV3-1/TRBV3-2
j_gene: TRBJ2-2
abundance: .
len: 16
d_gene: .
CDR3nt: TGTGCCAGCAGCCAGGCGATCGGAGCGAACACCGGGGAGCTGTTTTTT
CDR3aa: CASSQAIGANTGELFF

v_gene: TRBV6-5
j_gene: TRBJ2-5
abundance: .
len: 13
d_gene: TRBD2
CDR3nt: TGTGCCAGCAGCCAACTAGCGGGAGAGACCCAGTACTTC
CDR3aa: CASSQLAGETQYF

v_gene: TRBV3-1/TRBV3-2
j_gene: TRBJ1-2
abundance: .
len: 15
d_gene: .
CDR3nt: TGTGCCAGCAGCCCTGCGGGAGGAGCTAACTATGGCTACACCTTC
CDR3aa: CASSPAGGANYGYTF

v_gene: TRBV5-6
j_gene: TRBJ2-2
abundance: .
len: 16
d_gene: .
CDR3nt: TGTGCCAGCAGCTTTGGGCTGGTCGCGAACACCGGGGAGCTGTTTTTT
CDR3aa: CASSFGLVANTGELFF

v_gene: TRBV5-4
j_gene: TRBJ2-5
abundance: .
len: 14
d_gene: TRBD1
CDR3nt: TGTGCCAGCAGGGCTCGGCAGGGGGAAGAGACCCAGTACTTC
CDR3aa: CASRARQGEETQYF

v_gene: TRBV5-1
j_gene: TRBJ1-2
abundance: few
len: 15
d_gene: TRBD1
CDR3nt: TGCGCCAGCAGCCGTATGACAGGGGGAGAGAGTGGCTACACCTTC
CDR3aa: CASSRMTGGESGYTF

v_gene: TRBV6-6
j_gene: TRBJ1-4
abundance: .
len: 14
d_gene: .
CDR3nt: TGTGCCAGCAGCTACGGGCAGGCTAATGAAAAACTGTTTTTT
CDR3aa: CASSYGQANEKLFF

v_gene: TRBV5-4
j_gene: TRBJ2-2
abundance: .
len: 16
d_gene: .
CDR3nt: TGTGCCAGCAGCCGCCCCCCGACAGGGAACACCGGGGAGCTGTTTTTT
CDR3aa: CASSRPPTGNTGELFF

v_gene: TRBV30
j_gene: TRBJ1-1
abundance: .
len: 16
d_gene: TRBD1
CDR3nt: TGTGCCTGGAGTGTTTGGGGGGGACAGGGGGTAGCTGAAGCTTTCTTT
CDR3aa: CAWSVWGGQGVAEAFF

v_gene: TRBV9
j_gene: TRBJ1-6
abundance: many
len: 14
d_gene: .
CDR3nt: TGTGCCAGCAGCGCGGGGGGTGGGAATTCACCCCTCCACTTT
CDR3aa: CASSAGGGNSPLHF

v_gene: TRBV7-2
j_gene: TRBJ2-3
abundance: .
len: 15
d_gene: TRBD2
CDR3nt: TGTGCCAGCAGCTTAGCATCTAGCGGGGCAGATACGCAGTATTTT
CDR3aa: CASSLASSGADTQYF

v_gene: TRBV7-8
j_gene: TRBJ2-4
abundance: .
len: 16
d_gene: .
CDR3nt: TGTGCCAGCAGCCTCAGCCATACAGGGGCCAAAAACATTCAGTACTTC
CDR3aa: CASSLSHTGAKNIQYF

v_gene: TRBV4-1
j_gene: TRBJ1-5
abundance: .
len: 17
d_gene: .
CDR3nt: TGCGCCAGCAGCCAAGAATGGGACTCAGATAGCAATCAGCCCCAGCATTTT
CDR3aa: CASSQEWDSDSNQPQHF

v_gene: TRBV11-1
j_gene: TRBJ2-5
abundance: .
len: 13
d_gene: .
CDR3nt: TGTGCCAGCAGCTTAGGGCGGTGGGAGACCCAGTACTTC
CDR3aa: CASSLGRWETQYF

v_gene: TRBV30
j_gene: TRBJ2-7
abundance: .
len: 14
d_gene: .
CDR3nt: TGTGCCTGGAACCGCCAGGGGGGACTCTACGAGCAGTACTTC
CDR3aa: CAWNRQGGLYEQYF

v_gene: TRBV30
j_gene: TRBJ1-5
abundance: .
len: 15
d_gene: TRBD1
CDR3nt: TGTGCCTGGAGCCCGGGACAGGGTACTTCTCAGCCCCAGCATTTT
CDR3aa: CAWSPGQGTSQPQHF

v_gene: TRBV29-1
j_gene: TRBJ1-1
abundance: .
len: 14
d_gene: .
CDR3nt: TGCAGCGTTCTCGGAGATAGTATGAACACTGAAGCTTTCTTT
CDR3aa: CSVLGDSMNTEAFF

v_gene: TRBV24-1
j_gene: TRBJ2-2
abundance: once
len: 12
d_gene: .
CDR3nt: TGTGCCACCAGTGTCTACACCGGGGAGCTGTTTTTT
CDR3aa: CATSVYTGELFF

v_gene: TRBV30
j_gene: TRBJ2-1
abundance: .
len: 14
d_gene: .
CDR3nt: TGTGCCTGGAGTTATGGATCCGCGGCCAATGAGCAGTTCTTC
CDR3aa: CAWSYGSAANEQFF

v_gene: TRBV9
j_gene: TRBJ2-1
abundance: once
len: 18
d_gene: TRBD2
CDR3nt: TGTGCCAGCAGCGTAGCTGGGGCGGGAGGGCTATCCTACAATGAGCAGTTCTTC
CDR3aa: CASSVAGAGGLSYNEQFF

v_gene: TRBV6-1
j_gene: TRBJ2-2
abundance: .
len: 15
d_gene: TRBD2
CDR3nt: TGTGCCAGCAGTGCAGCTAGCGGGAGGGTCGGGGAGCTGTTTTTT
CDR3aa: CASSAASGRVGELFF

v_gene: TRBV28
j_gene: TRBJ1-2
abundance: .
len: 13
d_gene: .
CDR3nt: TGTGCCAGCAGTTTGGCCCATCTCAATGGCTACACCTTC
CDR3aa: CASSLAHLNGYTF

v_gene: TRBV6-1
j_gene: TRBJ1-5
abundance: .
len: 18
d_gene: TRBD1
CDR3nt: TGTGCCAGCAGTGAATCCGGGACAGGGGGCCTTTGGTGGCAGCCCCAGCATTTT
CDR3aa: CASSESGTGGLWWQPQHF

v_gene: TRBV19
j_gene: TRBJ2-1
abundance: .
len: 13
d_gene: TRBD2
CDR3nt: TGTGCCAGTAGAGGGCTAGCGGGAAGTGAGCAGTTCTTC
CDR3aa: CASRGLAGSEQFF

v_gene: TRBV3-1/TRBV3-2
j_gene: TRBJ2-3
abundance: .
len: 12
d_gene: .
CDR3nt: TGTGCCAGCAGCTATAGCACAGATACGCAGTATTTT
CDR3aa: CASSYSTDTQYF

v_gene: TRBV27
j_gene: TRBJ1-1
abundance: .
len: 15
d_gene: .
CDR3nt: TGTGCCAGCAGTTTATCGTCAGGGGTGAACACTGAAGCTTTCTTT
CDR3aa: CASSLSSGVNTEAFF

v_gene: TRBV4-1
j_gene: TRBJ2-7
abundance: .
len: 13
d_gene: .
CDR3nt: TGCGCCAGCAGCCAAGGGCGGAACTACGAGCAGTACTTC
CDR3aa: CASSQGRNYEQYF

v_gene: TRBV5-4
j_gene: TRBJ1-4
abundance: once
len: 18
d_gene: TRBD1
CDR3nt: TGTGCCAGCAGCATCATACCGGGACAGGGTTCCCATAATGAAAAACTGTTTTTT
CDR3aa: CASSIIPGQGSHNEKLFF

v_gene: TRBV29-1
j_gene: TRBJ2-5
abundance: once
len: 14
d_gene: TRBD2
CDR3nt: TGCAGCGTTGAAGGACTAGCGGGGGTGGGGACCCAGTACTTC
CDR3aa: CSVEGLAGVGTQYF

v_gene: TRBV15
j_gene: TRBJ2-2
abundance: .
len: 15
d_gene: .
CDR3nt: TGTGCCACCAGCTCGGTTGAAGCGAACACCGGGGAGCTGTTTTTT
CDR3aa: CATSSVEANTGELFF

v_gene: TRBV24-1
j_gene: TRBJ2-7
abundance: .
len: 16
d_gene: TRBD1
CDR3nt: TGTGCCACCAGTGATTTAGGACAGGAGATTTCCTACGAGCAGTACTTC
CDR3aa: CATSDLGQEISYEQYF